This T cell receptor beta chain derives from a study of OX40 agonist ivuxolimab in advanced cancers. Generated by immunoSEQ multiplex PCR, the TCRdb table keeps only in-frame clones and is missing some. The table shows 50,000 to 65,000 clones, with under 95% occurring only once. Sample: CD4+ or CD8+ T cells sorted from blood, taken in a trial of the OX40 agonist ivuxolimab. The clonotype comes from an adult with an advanced solid tumor such as melanoma, head and neck, liver or kidney cancer.

The DNA of the CDR3 is TGTGCCAGCGGGGACAGCCCTGAAGCTTTCTTT. Amino acid sequence: CASGDSPEAFF. J is TRBJ1-1 and V is TRBV19; the match to TRBD1 covers 7 bases. CDR3 length: 11 amino acids. CDR1 is LNHDA and CDR2 is SQIVND in the germline V gene (reference sequence). J was trimmed by 6 bases and V by 9 bases; bases with no gene match: 4.